This entry lists 31 T cell receptor beta chains sequenced from one sample in a study of beta chain features in type 1 diabetes. Isolated RNA was reverse transcribed in full, so expressed TCRB transcripts were sequenced. TCRdb's table, derived via immunoSEQ multiplex PCR, lists solely in-frame clones and lacks some. The table records 390,000 or so clones, approximately 15% of them present only once. The material sequenced was naive CD4+ T cells from blood. These receptors originate from a man aged 25 to 40 in good health.

This chain uses TRBV5-6 with TRBJ2-1; D could derive from TRBD1 or TRBD2 (5 bases each). CDR1 SGHDT and CDR2 YYEEEE come from the germline V gene. Between the trimmed V and J ends, which lost 5 bases and 8 bases, there was a span of 29 bases. CDR3 length: 18 amino acids. The DNA for the CDR3 is TGTGCCAGCAGAACTATCCTAGTATCCAGGGAGAAGATTGATGAGCAGTTCTTC. Amino acids: CASRTILVSREKIDEQFF.

The chain carries TRBV30 and TRBJ1-4; D remains unclear. The CDR3 runs to 17 residues. CDR1 is GTSNPN and CDR2 is SVGIG in the germline V gene (reference sequence). V gave up 0 bases and J gave up 4 bases, with 18 bases separating them. The DNA of the CDR3 is TGTGCCTGGAGTGTAAGCCGAACAGCTCCCCTTAATGAAAAACTGTTTTTT. It specifies CAWSVSRTAPLNEKLFF. Combining the CDR3 with reference TRBV30 and TRBJ1-4 gives the whole variable domain SQTIHQWPATLVQPVGSPLSLECTVEGTSNPNLYWYRQAAGRGLQLLFYSVGIGQISSEVPQNLSASRPQDRQFILSSKKLLLSDSGFYLCAWSVSRTAPLNEKLFFGSGTQLSVL.

This clone was observed a few times. CDR3 DNA sequence: TGTGCCATGAGTAGCGGACTCACCTACGAGCAGTACTTC. Its protein product is CAMSSGLTYEQYF. The gene calls are TRBV10-3 and TRBJ2-7, with D possibly being TRBD2 (6 bases). From germline, CDR1 is ENHRY and CDR2 SYGVKD. The CDR3 sequence is 13 residues long. Between the trimmed V and J ends, which lost 9 bases and 2 bases, there was a span of 14 bases.

CDR3: CASSQPGLAGIDEQFF. Here the CDR3 DNA reads TGTGCCAGCAGCCAGCCGGGACTAGCGGGAATAGATGAGCAGTTCTTC. This sequence joins TRBV28 and TRBJ2-1; TRBD2 aligns across 13 bases. From germline, CDR1 is MDHEN and CDR2 SYDVKM. The CDR3 length is 16 residues. Germline trimming cut 6 bases from V and 8 bases from J; bases unmatched to any gene: 10.

The chain couples TRBV7-9 to TRBJ1-3; D may be TRBD1 (5 bases). The germline CDR1 and CDR2 sequences are SEHNR and FQNEAQ (reference sequence). V gave up 5 bases and J gave up 0 bases, with 11 bases separating them. CDR3 length: 15 residues. The CDR3 coding sequence is TGTGCCAGCAGCCGGGACGGAGGCTCTGGAAACACCATATATTTT. Its protein is CASSRDGGSGNTIYF.

This sequence joins TRBV7-2 and TRBJ2-5; D is uncertain. Germline CDR1 and CDR2: SGHTA and FQGNSA. Trimming shortened V by 1 base and J by 5 bases, and 17 bases separated the two germline ends. The CDR3 contains 16 residues. Here the CDR3 DNA reads TGTGCCAGCAGCTTAGGAGGTGGGCGCGGTCGGGAGACCCAGTACTTC. Protein sequence: CASSLGGGRGRETQYF.

This clone showed up just once. The CDR3 sequence: CASSLAGRSSYNSPLHF. CDR3 nucleotide sequence: TGTGCCAGCAGTCTTGCGGGACGCAGCTCCTATAATTCACCCCTCCACTTT. V and J are TRBV27 and TRBJ1-6, with D tentatively TRBD1 (5 bases). This CDR3 region has 17 residues. The ends were cut back, 5 bases at V and 0 bases at J, with 14 bases in the middle. Germline CDR1 is MNHEY and CDR2 is SMNVEV (reference sequence).

The chain combines TRBV4-3 with TRBJ2-1; 10 nucleotides agree with TRBD2. With 1 base clipped from V and 2 bases from J, the junction kept 20 bases outside the gene matches. The CDR3 totals 22 residues. Germline CDR1 LGHNA, CDR2 YSLEER. The CDR3 loop is CASSQAESWTSGPPWAYNEQFF. For the CDR3, the DNA is TGCGCCAGCAGCCAAGCCGAATCATGGACTAGCGGACCACCCTGGGCCTACAATGAGCAGTTCTTC.

This clone was observed a few times. The V gene is TRBV21-1, the J gene TRBJ2-6; TRBD1 is the table's D call, not checked against the DNA. TRBV21-1 is a pseudogene segment. The CDR3 totals 18 residues. CDR3 amino acids: CASSKEGVPHSGTNVLTF. CDR3 in DNA: TGTGCCAGCAGCAAAGAGGGGGTACCCCACTCTGGGACCAACGTCCTGACTTTC.

In regard to this clone: This sequence may be a read error, since a much larger clone differs from it by one base. Other nucleotide sequences in the sample specify the same CDR3. V usage is TRBV6-5 and J usage is TRBJ2-5, with D uncertain. Trimming shortened V by 6 bases and J by 2 bases, and 4 bases separated the two germline ends. The CDR3 has 11 amino acids. From germline, CDR1 is MNHEY and CDR2 SVGAGI. CDR3 sequence (DNA): TGTGCCAGCAGCCGACAAGAGACCCAGTACTTC. This translates into CASSRQETQYF.

There are a few counts of this clone. The genes are TRBV30 and TRBJ1-2; no reliable D call. Trimming left V 3 bases short and J 3 bases short, with 11 bases between. CDR1 is GTSNPN and CDR2 is SVGIG in the germline V gene (reference sequence). This CDR3 has 13 amino acids. This chain's CDR3 is CAWSPGSHYGYTF. CDR3 nucleotides: TGTGCCTGGAGCCCGGGCAGCCACTATGGCTACACCTTC.

This chain uses TRBV7-8 with TRBJ2-5, with 7 bases aligning to TRBD2. V lost 1 base and J lost 10; bases outside the gene matches: 9. This CDR3 has 14 residues. Germline V gene lookup returns CDR1 SGHVS and CDR2 FQNEAQ. The CDR3 region is CASSLGPTSGDQYF. Written as DNA, the CDR3 is TGTGCCAGCAGCTTAGGCCCTACGAGCGGGGACCAGTACTTC. The variable domain in full, with the rest retrieved from reference TRBV7-8 and TRBJ2-5, is GAGVSQSPRYKVAKRGQDVALRCDPISGHVSLFWYQQALGQGPEFLTYFQNEAQLDKSGLPSDRFFAERPEGSVSTLKIQRTQQEDSAVYLCASSLGPTSGDQYFGPGTRLLVL.

The V gene is TRBV7-2, the J gene TRBJ2-7, with D possibly matching TRBD2 (6 bases). V was shortened by 5 bases and J by 2 bases, with 13 bases between the two germline ends. Germline-derived CDR1 and CDR2 are SGHTA and FQGNSA. The CDR3 sequence is 14 residues long. CDR3 bases: TGTGCCAGCAGCCAAGAACTAGCTCCCTACGAGCAGTACGTC. Translating it yields CASSQELAPYEQYV.

V gene TRBV6-6 combines with J gene TRBJ2-6; 7 bases map to TRBD2. This CDR3 region has 15 residues. Germline V gene lookup returns CDR1 MNHNY and CDR2 SVGAGI (reference sequence). The V and J ends lost 4 bases and 0 bases, in that order; junction bases with no gene match: 0. The CDR3 loop reads CASSSSGSGANVLTF. The CDR3 DNA sequence: TGTGCCAGCAGTTCTAGCGGCTCTGGGGCCAACGTCCTGACTTTC.

This clone was observed a few times. The chain has TRBV11-2 and TRBJ2-5; D is unclear. The CDR3 has 15 amino acids. Trimming stripped 4 bases from V and 3 bases from J, with 15 bases between. The germline CDR1 and CDR2 sequences are SGHAT and FQNNGV. The CDR3 protein is CASSSIGGMKETQYF. CDR3 nucleotide sequence: TGTGCCAGCAGCTCGATCGGTGGAATGAAAGAGACCCAGTACTTC.

This chain joins TRBV14 and TRBJ2-1; D might be TRBD2 (6 bases). The CDR3 totals 18 residues. V was trimmed by 1 base and J by 0 bases, leaving 16 bases between them. Germline loops: CDR1 SGHDN, CDR2 FVKESK. CDR3 amino acids: CASSQVRLAKSSYNEQFF. In nucleotides, the CDR3 is TGTGCCAGCAGCCAAGTCAGGCTAGCGAAAAGCTCCTACAATGAGCAGTTCTTC.

The chain joins TRBV19 to TRBJ2-1; D gene uncertain. CDR1 and CDR2 (germline): LNHDA, SQIVND (reference sequence). Between the trimmed V and J ends, which lost 4 bases and 6 bases, there was a span of 10 bases. The CDR3 consists of 13 residues. CDR3 sequence (DNA): TGTGCCAGTAGTAATCCCCTCCTCAATGAGCAGTTCTTC. Protein product: CASSNPLLNEQFF. Supplemented by reference TRBV19 and TRBJ2-1, the full variable domain reads DGGITQSPKYLFRKEGQNVTLSCEQNLNHDAMYWYRQDPGQGLRLIYYSQIVNDFQKGDIAEGYSVSREKKESFPLTVTSAQKNPTAFYLCASSNPLLNEQFFGPGTRLTVL.

J is TRBJ1-3 and V is TRBV20-1; no firm D call. V was pared by 6 bases and J by 3 bases, with 6 bases between. The CDR3 spans 11 residues. Germline V gene data show CDR1 as DFQATT and CDR2 as SNEGSKA (reference sequence). The CDR3 region has the DNA TGCAGTGCACCGATTGGAAACACCATATATTTT. This translates into CSAPIGNTIYF.

In this sample, this clone turned up a few times. The rearrangement links TRBV15 to TRBJ2-1; TRBD2 agrees at 10 bases. This CDR3 comprises 15 residues. The J segment lost 6 bases and the V segment lost 1 base, leaving 3 bases of the junction unmatched. CDR1 is LNHNV, CDR2 YYDKDF, per germline (reference sequence). The CDR3 sequence is CATSRASGSTNEQFF. In DNA, the CDR3 is TGTGCCACCAGCAGAGCTAGCGGGAGCACCAATGAGCAGTTCTTC.

This clone was seen only once. The chain combines TRBV5-6 with TRBJ2-5; tentative D call: TRBD1 (6 bases). Germline assignment: CDR1 SGHDT and CDR2 YYEEEE. The CDR3 loop spans 15 amino acids. Between the trimmed V and J ends, which lost 4 bases and 1 base, there was a span of 14 bases. CDR3 loop: CASSPRGSFQETQYF. The CDR3 DNA sequence: TGTGCCAGCAGCCCCAGGGGCAGCTTCCAAGAGACCCAGTACTTC.

J is TRBJ1-1 and V is TRBV7-2; D possibly corresponds to TRBD1 (6 bases). The CDR3 extends over 15 amino acids. Germline V lookup: CDR1 SGHTA, CDR2 FQGNSA. V lost 4 bases, J lost 1 base, and 13 bases lay in between. This CDR3 is CASSYPGRGNTEAFF. CDR3 DNA: TGTGCCAGCAGCTACCCGGGCAGGGGGAACACTGAAGCTTTCTTT.

This clone showed up just a few times. V is TRBV19 and J is TRBJ2-3, with D unclear. Trimming left V 3 bases short and J 2 bases short, with 18 bases between. CDR1 LNHDA and CDR2 SQIVND come from the germline V gene (reference sequence). The CDR3 spans 17 residues. The CDR3 DNA sequence: TGTGCCAGTAGTATCGGACGATCCCAATACAACACAGATACGCAGTATTTT. Protein sequence: CASSIGRSQYNTDTQYF.

This clone has only a few counts. The gene calls are TRBV23-1 and TRBJ2-7; no reliable D call. TRBV23-1 is an ORF, with its function uncertain. This CDR3 comprises 15 residues. V was shortened by 2 bases and J by 5 bases, with 16 bases between the two germline ends. The CDR3 here is CASSQLTVPNHEQYV. The CDR3 DNA follows: TGCGCCAGCAGTCAACTGACGGTACCTAACCACGAGCAGTACGTC.

The rearrangement joins TRBV6-1 to TRBJ2-1; D tentatively reads TRBD1 or TRBD2 (5 bases each). V lost 2 bases and J 13 bases, leaving 9 bases between the germline ends. CDR3 size: 11 residues. The germline V gene encodes CDR1 MNHNS and CDR2 SASEGT. The CDR3 nucleotides read TGTGCCAGCAGTGAATTTCGGGGCCAGTTCTTC. Amino acid sequence: CASSEFRGQFF.

The chain links TRBV7-9 to TRBJ1-2; 7 bases map to TRBD1. With V trimmed by 1 base and J by 9 bases, 2 bases remained unmatched. The CDR3 is made up of 12 amino acids. Germline CDR1 reads SEHNR; CDR2 reads FQNEAQ (reference sequence). Here the CDR3 reads CASSLETGSYTF. Written as DNA, the CDR3 is TGTGCCAGCAGCTTAGAGACAGGGAGCTACACCTTC.

This clone was found many times. The V and J genes are TRBV4-3 and TRBJ2-7; the D call may be TRBD1 or TRBD2 (5 bases each). Germline CDR1 reads LGHNA; CDR2 reads YSLEER. Trimming took off 0 bases at V and 2 bases at J, with 11 bases between the two ends. CDR3 length: 15 residues. CDR3 residues: CASSQDQEGTYEQYF. Written as DNA, the CDR3 is TGCGCCAGCAGCCAAGATCAAGAGGGGACCTACGAGCAGTACTTC.

The gene calls are TRBV9 and TRBJ2-1; D may be TRBD1 or TRBD2 (5 bases each). This CDR3 is 15 amino acids long. CDR1 and CDR2 from the germline V gene are SGDLS and YYNGEE. V was shortened by 3 bases and J by 7 bases, with 17 bases between the two germline ends. CDR3 protein: CASSATEGFGNEQFF. In DNA, the CDR3 is TGTGCCAGCAGCGCCACAGAGGGGTTTGGAAATGAGCAGTTCTTC.

This clone was counted a few times. The chain joins TRBV19 to TRBJ2-7; D unclear. V was shortened by 5 bases and J by 0 bases, with 8 bases between the two germline ends. Germline-derived CDR1 and CDR2 are LNHDA and SQIVND (reference sequence). The CDR3 totals 13 residues. CDR3 region: CASSVSASYEQYF. The CDR3 coding sequence is TGTGCCAGTAGTGTATCGGCCTCCTACGAGCAGTACTTC.

The rearrangement links TRBV7-9 to TRBJ1-1; the match to TRBD1 covers 7 bases. V lost 2 bases, J lost 1 base, and 1 base stayed unmatched. Germline V gene sequence: CDR1 SEHNR, CDR2 FQNEAQ (reference sequence). There are 14 residues in the CDR3. The CDR3 protein is CASSLNRGNTEAFF. The CDR3 DNA sequence: TGTGCCAGCAGCTTAAACAGGGGGAACACTGAAGCTTTCTTT.

This clone was seen a handful of times. J is TRBJ2-1 and V is TRBV5-6, with D perhaps matching TRBD2 (5 bases). Trimming cost V 0 bases and J 9 bases, with 10 bases left between them. The CDR3 is made up of 13 amino acids. The germline V gene has CDR1 SGHDT and CDR2 YYEEEE. CDR3 protein: CASSLAGYGEQFF. DNA for the CDR3: TGTGCCAGCAGCTTGGCGGGGTACGGTGAGCAGTTCTTC. The whole variable domain, remainder taken from reference TRBV5-6 and TRBJ2-1, is DAGVTQSPTHLIKTRGQQVTLRCSPKSGHDTVSWYQQALGQGPQFIFQYYEEEERQRGNFPDRFSGHQFPNYSSELNVNALLLGDSALYLCASSLAGYGEQFFGPGTRLTVL.

The chain uses TRBV2 and TRBJ2-1, with TRBD1 identical over 7 bases. The germline CDR1 and CDR2 sequences are SNHLY and FYNNEI. With 6 bases clipped from V and 0 bases from J, the junction kept 8 bases outside the gene matches. There are 16 residues in the CDR3. In DNA, the CDR3 is TGTGCCAGCAGCATCGGGACAGTTAGCTCCTACAATGAGCAGTTCTTC. This gives the protein CASSIGTVSSYNEQFF.